This T cell receptor beta chain was recovered during a study of blood T cell repertoires in COVID-19 (TCRdb year 2020). Some background on the complete study: Samples covering the acute and convalescent phases of COVID-19 were provided by collaborators in the United States, Italy and Spain. The prospective study material was composed of cDNA or gDNA derived from T cells, B-cell-depleted T cells, or PBMCs. The dataset comprised deeply sampled blood TCRbeta repertoires from subjects exposed to, actively infected with, or recovered from COVID-19. The repertoires were made available in a free public database intended to serve as a resource for research on the immune response to SARS-CoV-2. The samples were drawn from two sources: the first 160 participants of the ongoing ImmuneRACE study, and over 950 subjects contributed by 6 global collaborators. Sample metadata almost always included a de-identified subject ID, COVID-19 status, age in years and sex. Where available, HLA class I and class II types were taken from metadata supplied by the sample provider and were not determined by assay-based typing. The investigation overall reported the following: The quantity of clinical and demographic metadata differed by source and by participant and was supplied without curation.

Each collaborating institution followed its own protocols to collect whole blood in K2EDTA tubes. For TCRbeta analysis, collaborators shipped samples in one of three forms: frozen whole blood, isolated PBMCs, or DNA extracted from either of those sample types. From the cysteine up to the phenylalanine, the CDR3 has a length of 11 residues. The only DNA kept is the CDR3, 33 bases in frame from the first base. The junction carries 16 bases between V and J, which are trimmed by 7 bases and 13 bases respectively. CDR1 and CDR2 are read off the germline V gene (reference sequence) as SEHNR and FQNEAQ. This clone was detected once. Its recognized antigen is unknown. Per-base quality was not reported, and no clone a single base away is much larger than it. TCRbeta CDR3 regions were amplified from genomic DNA by means of the immunoSEQ Assay, a bias-controlled multiplex PCR. For the original study's pipeline: The number of nucleated cells in each sample was estimated by amplification of reference gene primers within the assay. To quantify the absolute abundance of each unique TCRbeta CDR3 rearrangement, sequence reads were collapsed and filtered. Productive Simpson clonality was computed per sample as the square root of Simpson's diversity index over productive rearrangements. Entries here come from immuneACCESS through TCRdb and include only in-frame sequences with V and J called. Some clones fail to appear in such tables; in the studies checked, an unresolved V gene covers under half of the shortfall, and the cause of the remainder is unknown. Clonal size and the V and J genes are those of that table, whereas D and trimming came from the DNA. Present in this sample are about 380,000 clones, 89% of which were seen just once. Around 1.2% of the sample is held by the ten biggest clonotypes.

The origin of this receptor is a middle-aged man with acute or convalescent COVID-19. The rearranged chain carries TRBV7-9 and TRBJ2-5; a tentative D call is TRBD2 (5 bases match). Sequencing was performed on peripheral blood. The base sequence is TGTGCCAGCATCGATGGGAGCCCTCTGTACTTC. Its amino acids are CASIDGSPLYF. Supplemented by the reference TRBV7-9 and TRBJ2-5 proteins around the CDR3, the complete variable domain is DTGVSQNPRHKITKRGQNVTFRCDPISEHNRLYWYRQTLGQGPEFLTYFQNEAQLEKSRLLSDRFSAERPKGSFSTLEIQRTEQGDSAMYLCASIDGSPLYFGPGTRLLVL.